The TCR beta chain described here comes from a study of cytotoxic CD8 clonotypes in ibrutinib-treated CLL. Overall study: Once patients had received a median 12 months of treatment, range 6 to 36, response samples were obtained.

Sequencing used immunoSEQ multiplex PCR; TCRdb keeps in-frame clones, though not all of them. The sample comprises about 140,000 clones, approximately 90% of which are singletons, and 10% to 14% rests with the top ten. V was cut by 2 bases and J by 10 bases, with 12 bases left in between. The germline V gene encodes CDR1 MNHNY and CDR2 SVGAGI (reference sequence). The CDR3 runs 13 residues. The starting material was PBMCs, obtained after 12 months of ibrutinib treatment. This rearrangement joins TRBV6-6 to TRBJ2-1, with D tentatively TRBD2 (5 bases). The sequence was obtained from a human donor with chronic lymphocytic leukemia. CDR3 coding DNA: TGTGCCAGCAGTTACGTGCTGCGGGTCGAGCAGTTCTTC. It is translated as CASSYVLRVEQFF.